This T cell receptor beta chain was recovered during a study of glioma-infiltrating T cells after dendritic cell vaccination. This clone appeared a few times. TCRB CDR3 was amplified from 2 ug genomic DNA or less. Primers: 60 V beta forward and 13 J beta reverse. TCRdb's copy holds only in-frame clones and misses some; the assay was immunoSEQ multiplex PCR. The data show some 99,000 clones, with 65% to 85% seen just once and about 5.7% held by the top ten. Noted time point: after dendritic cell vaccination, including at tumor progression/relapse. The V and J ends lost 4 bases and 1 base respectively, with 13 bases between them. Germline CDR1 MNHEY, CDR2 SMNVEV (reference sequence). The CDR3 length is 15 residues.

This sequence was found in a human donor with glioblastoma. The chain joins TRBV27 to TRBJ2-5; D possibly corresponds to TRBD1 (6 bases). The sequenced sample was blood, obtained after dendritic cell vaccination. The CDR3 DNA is TGTGCCAGCAGTTCTCCTGGACAGATCCAAGAGACCCAGTACTTC. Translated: CASSSPGQIQETQYF.